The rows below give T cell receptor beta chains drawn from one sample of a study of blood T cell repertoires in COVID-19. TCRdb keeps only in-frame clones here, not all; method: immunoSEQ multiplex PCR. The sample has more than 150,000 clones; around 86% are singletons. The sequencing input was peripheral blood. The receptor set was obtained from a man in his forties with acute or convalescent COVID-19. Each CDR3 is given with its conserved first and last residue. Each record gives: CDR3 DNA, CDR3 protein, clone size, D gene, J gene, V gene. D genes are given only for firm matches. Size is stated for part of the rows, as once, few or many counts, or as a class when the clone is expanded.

CDR3nt: TGTGCCAGCAGTGCATCGGGGGGCGCTTATGGCTACACCTTC; CDR3aa: CASSASGGAYGYTF; abundance: -; d_gene: -; j_gene: TRBJ1-2; v_gene: TRBV6-6
CDR3nt: TGTGCCAGCAGCCAAGGTGCCGGACAGACTAACTATGGCTACACCTTC; CDR3aa: CASSQGAGQTNYGYTF; abundance: -; d_gene: -; j_gene: TRBJ1-2; v_gene: TRBV4-2
CDR3nt: TGTGCCTGGAGCAGACAGTTGGGCACTGAAGCTTTCTTT; CDR3aa: CAWSRQLGTEAFF; abundance: -; d_gene: -; j_gene: TRBJ1-1; v_gene: TRBV30
CDR3nt: TGTGCCAGCAGTCTGGGGCAGGGCAATCAGCCCCAGCATTTT; CDR3aa: CASSLGQGNQPQHF; abundance: -; d_gene: -; j_gene: TRBJ1-5; v_gene: TRBV3-1/TRBV3-2
CDR3nt: TGTGCCAGCAGCTTAGTCTCGCGGGGGTCAACGACCAATGAGCAGTTCTTC; CDR3aa: CASSLVSRGSTTNEQFF; abundance: -; d_gene: TRBD2; j_gene: TRBJ2-1; v_gene: TRBV7-2
CDR3nt: TGCGCCAGCAGCTTGAAGACAGCAAAGGCCGCTGAAGCTTTCTTT; CDR3aa: CASSLKTAKAAEAFF; abundance: once; d_gene: -; j_gene: TRBJ1-1; v_gene: TRBV5-1
CDR3nt: TGTGCCAGCAGCCCTCTAGCGGGGGGGCTTCAAGATACGCAGTATTTT; CDR3aa: CASSPLAGGLQDTQYF; abundance: -; d_gene: TRBD2; j_gene: TRBJ2-3; v_gene: TRBV5-8
CDR3nt: TGTGCCAGTAAGGCGGACAGGAAATGGGACACTGAAGCTTTCTTT; CDR3aa: CASKADRKWDTEAFF; abundance: -; d_gene: TRBD1; j_gene: TRBJ1-1; v_gene: TRBV19
CDR3nt: TGTGCCTGGAGTGTAGACGGGGGAGGCACTGAAGCTTTCTTT; CDR3aa: CAWSVDGGGTEAFF; abundance: -; d_gene: -; j_gene: TRBJ1-1; v_gene: TRBV30
CDR3nt: TGTGCCAGCAGCAAAACCCGAGCGGGGACTAGCACAGATACGCAGTATTTT; CDR3aa: CASSKTRAGTSTDTQYF; abundance: -; d_gene: TRBD2; j_gene: TRBJ2-3; v_gene: TRBV2
CDR3nt: TGTGCCAGCAGTAAGACAGGGGGGAACGAGCAGTACTTC; CDR3aa: CASSKTGGNEQYF; abundance: -; d_gene: TRBD1; j_gene: TRBJ2-7; v_gene: TRBV12-3/TRBV12-4
CDR3nt: TGTGCCAGCTCATCTAGCGGGGGGGCCGGGGATACGCAGTATTTT; CDR3aa: CASSSSGGAGDTQYF; abundance: -; d_gene: TRBD2; j_gene: TRBJ2-3; v_gene: TRBV18
CDR3nt: TGTGCCAGCAGTGACGAGCCTTTCACCGGGGAGCTGTTTTTT; CDR3aa: CASSDEPFTGELFF; abundance: -; d_gene: -; j_gene: TRBJ2-2; v_gene: TRBV6-4
CDR3nt: TGTGCCAGCAGCTTGGGGGACAGGGGCAGATACGAGCAGTACTTC; CDR3aa: CASSLGDRGRYEQYF; abundance: -; d_gene: TRBD1; j_gene: TRBJ2-7; v_gene: TRBV5-6